This TCR beta chain was found in a study of CD8+CD57+ T cells in acquired aplastic anemia. Study at large: Recorded DNA amounts for sorted CD4+ and CD8+ cells had an average of approximately 3.2 ug. Study-level results: Simpson's diversity of CD8+ cells was not significantly different in patients compared with controls.

On this clonotype: Its antigen is not identified. One end of the junction is discordant with germline, which a read error may explain.

The sequenced patients had an expansion of CD8+CD57+ cells seen by flow cytometry. The TCR beta profiling, which covered VDJ combination and CDR3 sequence, was carried out using genomic DNA as the template. A single record per CDR3 protein comes from TCRdb applying MiXCR to the reads. The table shows fewer than 200,000 distinct CDR3 sequences, with roughly 50% occurring only once. Germline V gene sequence: CDR1 LNHNV, CDR2 YYDKDF (reference sequence). CDR3 size: 15 residues. The chain recombines TRBV15 with TRBJ1-4; D remains ambiguous. This TCR derives from a human donor with aplastic anemia. What was sequenced was sorted CD4+, CD8+, or CD8+CD57+ T cells (not recorded which) from PBMCs. The CDR3 DNA sequence: TGTGCCACCAGCACCCGACCTGGAACTAATGAGAAACTGTTTTTT. This sequence encodes CATSTRPGTNEKLFF. Drawing the rest from reference TRBV15 and TRBJ1-4, the complete variable domain is DAMVIQNPRYQVTQFGKPVTLSCSQTLNHNVMYWYQQKSSQAPKLLFHYYDKDFNNEADTPDNFQSRRPNTSFCFLDIRSPGLGDTAMYLCATSTRPGTNEKLFFGSGTQLSVL.